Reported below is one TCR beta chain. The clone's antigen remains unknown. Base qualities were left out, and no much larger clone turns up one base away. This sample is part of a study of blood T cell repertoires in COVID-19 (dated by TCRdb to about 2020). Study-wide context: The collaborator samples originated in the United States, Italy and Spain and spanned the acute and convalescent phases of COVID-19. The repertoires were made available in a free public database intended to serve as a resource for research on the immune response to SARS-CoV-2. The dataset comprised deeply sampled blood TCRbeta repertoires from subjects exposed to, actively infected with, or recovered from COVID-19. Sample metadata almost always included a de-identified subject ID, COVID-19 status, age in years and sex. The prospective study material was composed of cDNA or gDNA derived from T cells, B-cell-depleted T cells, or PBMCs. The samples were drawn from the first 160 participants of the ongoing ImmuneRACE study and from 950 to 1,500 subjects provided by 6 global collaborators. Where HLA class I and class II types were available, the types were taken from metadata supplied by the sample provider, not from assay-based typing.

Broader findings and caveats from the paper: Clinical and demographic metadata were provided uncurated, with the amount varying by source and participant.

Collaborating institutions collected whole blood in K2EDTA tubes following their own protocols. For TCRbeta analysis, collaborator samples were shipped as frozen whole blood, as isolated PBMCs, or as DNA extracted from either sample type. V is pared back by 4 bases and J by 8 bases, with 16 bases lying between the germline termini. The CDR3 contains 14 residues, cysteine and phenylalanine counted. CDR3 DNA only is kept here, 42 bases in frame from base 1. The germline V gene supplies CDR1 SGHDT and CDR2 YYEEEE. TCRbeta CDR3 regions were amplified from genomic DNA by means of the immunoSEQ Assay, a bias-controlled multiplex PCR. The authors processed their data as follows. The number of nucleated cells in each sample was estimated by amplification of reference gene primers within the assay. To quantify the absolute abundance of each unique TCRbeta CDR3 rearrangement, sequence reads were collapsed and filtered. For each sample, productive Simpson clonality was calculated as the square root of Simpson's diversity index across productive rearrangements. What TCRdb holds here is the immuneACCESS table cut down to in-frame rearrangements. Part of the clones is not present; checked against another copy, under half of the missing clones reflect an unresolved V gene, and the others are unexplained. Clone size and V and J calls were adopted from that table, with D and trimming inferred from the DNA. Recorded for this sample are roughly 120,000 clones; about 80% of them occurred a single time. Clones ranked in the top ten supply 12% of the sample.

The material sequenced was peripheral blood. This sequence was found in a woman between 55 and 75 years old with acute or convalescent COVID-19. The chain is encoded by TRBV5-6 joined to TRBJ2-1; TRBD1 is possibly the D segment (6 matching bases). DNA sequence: TGTGCCAGCAGCCTTTTGACAGGATACGATGAGCAGTTCTTC. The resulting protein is CASSLLTGYDEQFF.